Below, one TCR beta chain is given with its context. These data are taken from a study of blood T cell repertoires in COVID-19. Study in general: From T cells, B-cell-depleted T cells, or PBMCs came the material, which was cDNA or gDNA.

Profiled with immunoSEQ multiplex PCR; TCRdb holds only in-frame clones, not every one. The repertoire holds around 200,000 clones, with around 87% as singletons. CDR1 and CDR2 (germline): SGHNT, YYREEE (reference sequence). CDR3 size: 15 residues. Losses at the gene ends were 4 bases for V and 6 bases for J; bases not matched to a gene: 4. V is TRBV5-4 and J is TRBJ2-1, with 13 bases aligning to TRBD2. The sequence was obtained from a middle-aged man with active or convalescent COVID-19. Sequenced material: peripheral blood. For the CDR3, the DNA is TGTGCCAGCAGCGGACTAGCGGGGGAACTCAATGAGCAGTTCTTC. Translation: CASSGLAGELNEQFF.